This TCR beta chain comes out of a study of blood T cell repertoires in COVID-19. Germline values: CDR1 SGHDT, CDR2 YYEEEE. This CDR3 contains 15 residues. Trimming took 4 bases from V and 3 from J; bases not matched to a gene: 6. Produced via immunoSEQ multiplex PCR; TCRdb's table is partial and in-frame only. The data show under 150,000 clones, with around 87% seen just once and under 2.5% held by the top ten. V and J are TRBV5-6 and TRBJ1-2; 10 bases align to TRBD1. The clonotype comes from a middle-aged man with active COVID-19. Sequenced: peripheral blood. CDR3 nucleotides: TGTGCCAGCAGCCCCGGGACAGGGGCGCACTATGGCTACACCTTC. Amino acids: CASSPGTGAHYGYTF.